These 18 T cell receptor beta chains were sequenced from one sample in a study of T cell responses to AZD1222 COVID-19 vaccine (dated by TCRdb to about 2021). The method was the immunoSEQ multiplex PCR assay. Drawn from immuneACCESS, this table holds only the in-frame rearrangements with V and J called that TCRdb kept. Clones are partly lost; checked studies trace under half to an unresolved V gene and leave the rest unexplained. Here the sample has 100,000 or so clones; about 88% occur a single time. The top ten clonotypes cover roughly 17% of the sample. What this sample's time point label stands for: baseline before first vaccination. The sequencing used peripheral blood, collected on day 0 of AZD1222 vaccination. The receptors here all came from an adult in good health.

This chain uses TRBV6-5 with TRBJ1-1; unclear D gene. Deletions cut 3 bases from V and 4 bases from J, with 12 bases between. Germline-derived CDR1 and CDR2 are MNHEY and SVGAGI. The CDR3 runs 14 residues. The CDR3 region has the DNA TGTGCCAGCAGTTATGGTAGAAGTGGCACTGAAGCTTTCTTT. It codes for CASSYGRSGTEAFF.

The genes are TRBV27 and TRBJ1-1; weak D call: TRBD1 (6 bases). Trimming shortened V by 2 bases and J by 1 base, and 8 bases separated the two germline ends. Germline CDR1 reads MNHEY; CDR2 reads SMNVEV (reference sequence). The CDR3 spans 14 residues. The CDR3 nucleotides read TGTGCCAGCAGTTTAGGACAGTGGAACACTGAAGCTTTCTTT. Its translation: CASSLGQWNTEAFF.

The genes are TRBV4-1 and TRBJ2-7, with a possible D match to TRBD2 (5 bases). With 1 base removed from V and 3 bases from J, the gap between germline ends came to 13 bases. There are 15 residues in the CDR3. Germline assignment: CDR1 MGHRA and CDR2 YSYEKL. The CDR3 sequence: CASSQAVGIIYEQYF. The DNA of the CDR3 is TGCGCCAGCAGCCAAGCGGTCGGGATCATCTACGAGCAGTACTTC.

The chain is built from TRBV5-8 and TRBJ1-6, with no clear D. The germline V gene encodes CDR1 SGHTS and CDR2 YDEGEE. This CDR3 region has 16 residues. The ends were cut back, 0 bases at V and 10 bases at J, with 17 bases in the middle. The CDR3 region has the DNA TGTGCCAGCAGCTTGGTGGGTCACCGTGAAGGATCACCCCTCCACTTT. Residues: CASSLVGHREGSPLHF. Drawing the rest from reference TRBV5-8 and TRBJ1-6, the complete variable domain is EAGVTQSPTHLIKTRGQQATLRCSPISGHTSVYWYQQALGLGLQFLLWYDEGEERNRGNFPPRFSGRQFPNYSSELNVNALELEDSALYLCASSLVGHREGSPLHFGNGTRLTVT.

The rearrangement joins TRBV29-1 to TRBJ2-5; 10 nucleotides agree with TRBD2. CDR1 is SQVTM, CDR2 ANQGSEA, per germline. This CDR3 has 14 amino acids. Germline trimming cut 3 bases from V and 5 bases from J; bases unmatched to any gene: 6. As DNA, the CDR3 is TGCAGCGTTGACTTTAGCGGGGGGCTGGAGACCCAGTACTTC. Its protein is CSVDFSGGLETQYF.

V usage is TRBV7-9 and J usage is TRBJ2-3; 13 nucleotides match TRBD2. Germline CDR1 is SEHNR and CDR2 is FQNEAQ (reference sequence). The CDR3 consists of 14 residues. The CDR3 DNA is TGTGCTGCGAGGGGACTAGCGGGGACCGGCACGCAGTATTTT. It codes for CAARGLAGTGTQYF. The whole variable domain, remainder taken from reference TRBV7-9 and TRBJ2-3, is DTGVSQNPRHKITKRGQNVTFRCDPISEHNRLYWYRQTLGQGPEFLTYFQNEAQLEKSRLLSDRFSAERPKGSFSTLEIQRTEQGDSAMYLCAARGLAGTGTQYFGPGTRLTVL.

This chain links TRBV6-5 with TRBJ1-6, with a weak D call TRBD1 (5 bases). Trimming stripped 6 bases from V and 0 bases from J, with 9 bases between. The germline gives CDR1 MNHEY, CDR2 SVGAGI. The CDR3 runs to 15 residues. The CDR3 loop is CASSYRISYNSPLHF. Here the CDR3 DNA reads TGTGCCAGCAGCTACAGGATCTCCTATAATTCACCCCTCCACTTT.

V is TRBV7-9 and J is TRBJ2-7; D unclear. Per the germline V gene, CDR1 is SEHNR and CDR2 is FQNEAQ (reference sequence). CDR3 length: 12 amino acids. V shed 2 bases and J shed 7 bases, with 9 bases lying between them. CDR3 residues: CASSLISDEQYF. CDR3 in DNA: TGTGCCAGCAGCTTAATCTCAGATGAGCAGTACTTC.

The rearrangement joins TRBV7-6 to TRBJ1-1; D call uncertain. The CDR3 covers 13 residues. The V and J ends lost 5 bases and 0 bases respectively, with 7 bases between them. The germline CDR1 and CDR2 sequences are SGHVS and FNYEAQ. The CDR3 spells CASSTALNTEAFF. For the CDR3, the DNA is TGTGCCAGCAGCACGGCTCTGAACACTGAAGCTTTCTTT.

The gene calls are TRBV5-6 and TRBJ2-7, with D perhaps TRBD2 (7 bases). The CDR3 runs to 14 residues. The ends were cut back, 5 bases at V and 6 bases at J, with 18 bases in the middle. In germline, CDR1 is SGHDT, CDR2 YYEEEE. The CDR3 coding sequence is TGTGCCAGCAGAATTGGGGAGGGGGATCTCGAGCAGTACTTC. It encodes CASRIGEGDLEQYF.

The V gene is TRBV28, the J gene TRBJ1-6; TRBD1 might be the D (5 bases). CDR3 length: 14 residues. Trimming removed 8 bases at V and 0 bases at J, with 8 bases between. CDR1 and CDR2 (germline): MDHEN, SYDVKM. In DNA, the CDR3 is TGTGCCAGCGGGGGGAGCTCCTATAATTCACCCCTCCACTTT. Translation: CASGGSSYNSPLHF.

J is TRBJ2-7 and V is TRBV6-5; TRBD1 or TRBD2 may be the D gene (5 bases each). Germline CDR1 reads MNHEY; CDR2 reads SVGAGI. This CDR3 contains 12 residues. Trimming left V 6 bases short and J 7 bases short, with 13 bases between. CDR3: CASSPGRLEQYF. Here the CDR3 DNA reads TGTGCCAGCAGCCCGGGACGGCTGGAGCAGTACTTC.

The gene calls are TRBV27 and TRBJ1-5; D unresolved. Trimming pared 2 bases from V and 5 bases from J, leaving 7 bases between. CDR1 MNHEY and CDR2 SMNVEV come from the germline V gene (reference sequence). This CDR3 region has 13 residues. The CDR3 protein is CASSLSYYQPQHF. Written as DNA, the CDR3 is TGTGCCAGCAGTTTAAGCTACTATCAGCCCCAGCATTTT.

This clone was seen a single time. This chain connects TRBV6-5 to TRBJ1-2; 8 bases line up with TRBD1. The CDR3 consists of 15 residues. Germline V CDR1 and CDR2: MNHEY, SVGAGI. J was trimmed by 5 bases and V by 3 bases; bases with no gene match: 8. In nucleotides, the CDR3 is TGTGCCAGCAGTTATTCCGGACAGGGCTGGTATGGCTACACCTTC. It codes for CASSYSGQGWYGYTF.

This clone showed up just once. This rearrangement joins TRBV30 to TRBJ2-5, with D perhaps assigned TRBD1 or TRBD2 (6 bases each). From germline, CDR1 is GTSNPN and CDR2 SVGIG (reference sequence). The V gene lost 3 bases and the J gene lost 9 bases, with 14 bases spanning the gap. The CDR3 is 12 amino acids. The CDR3 DNA follows: TGTGCCTGGAGGGGGGCAGGGGAGGCCCAGTACTTC. Its translation: CAWRGAGEAQYF. Full variable domain (outside the CDR3, taken from reference TRBV30 and TRBJ2-5): SQTIHQWPATLVQPVGSPLSLECTVEGTSNPNLYWYRQAAGRGLQLLFYSVGIGQISSEVPQNLSASRPQDRQFILSSKKLLLSDSGFYLCAWRGAGEAQYFGPGTRLLVL.

V gene TRBV27 combines with J gene TRBJ2-5; 10 bases are shared with TRBD1. The V and J ends lost 10 bases and 5 bases, in that order; junction bases with no gene match: 7. Germline lookup yields CDR1 MNHEY and CDR2 SMNVEV (reference sequence). This CDR3 region has 13 residues. CDR3 protein: CATSTGGRETQYF. CDR3 in DNA: TGTGCCACTTCGACAGGGGGCCGGGAGACCCAGTACTTC.

The chain carries TRBV19 and TRBJ1-2, with a tentative D call TRBD1 (5 bases). V lost 4 bases and J 8 bases, leaving 23 bases between the germline ends. The CDR3 is 16 residues long. CDR1 and CDR2 from the germline V gene are LNHDA and SQIVND (reference sequence). The CDR3 nucleotides read TGTGCCAGTAGTAATTCAGGACACCGCGGGTCCGGAGGCTACACCTTC. Residues: CASSNSGHRGSGGYTF.

This sequence joins TRBV29-1 and TRBJ2-3; D gene uncertain. V dropped 7 bases and J dropped 6 bases, with 11 bases sitting between them. Germline CDR1 is SQVTM and CDR2 is ANQGSEA. The CDR3 contains 11 residues. CDR3 residues: CSGLQGDTQYF. The CDR3 DNA reads as TGCAGCGGCCTACAAGGGGATACGCAGTATTTT.